This record looks at one TCR beta chain sequence and its context. The antigen is unknown. This record comes from a study of CD8+ T cells in alopecia areata. Study information: Each of the treated patients was given oral tofacitinib, 5 to 10 mg twice daily, for moderate-to-severe alopecia areata. Percentage of affected scalp area was the basis on which treated patients' severity was scored.

Treatment here: oral pan-JAK inhibitor, 5-10 mg twice daily. Sequencing relied on a cDNA template that was reverse transcribed from extracted RNA. The protocol was immunoSEQ multiplex PCR, while the TCRdb copy is restricted to in-frame clones and leaves out a portion. This sample has approximately 120,000 clones, with approximately 57% found just once. Whole-study findings and limits: In scalp and blood, many expanded lesional clones persisted during tofacitinib. Tofacitinib significantly brought down scalp clonality and expanded CD8+ clones among top 100.

Trimming removed 8 bases at V and 3 bases at J, with 14 bases between. The CDR3 loop spans 13 amino acids. CDR1 MDHEN and CDR2 SYDVKM come from the germline V gene. The chain links TRBV28 to TRBJ2-7, with TRBD2 as a possible D gene (5 bases). Sequenced here: CD4+ T cells sorted from blood, sampled at week 4, from a patient treated with tofacitinib. This clonotype was sampled from a human donor with alopecia areata. CDR3 sequence (DNA): TGTGCCAGCGAGACCCCAGCGGTCTACGAGCAGTACTTC. As protein: CASETPAVYEQYF.